This passage covers 15 T cell receptor beta chains from one sample sequenced in a study of immune evolution from preneoplasia to lung adenocarcinoma. TCRdb's table, derived via immunoSEQ multiplex PCR, lists solely in-frame clones and lacks some. The sample consists of tens of thousands of clones, 74% of them appearing once. The sample was FFPE invasive lung adenocarcinoma tissue. The receptor source for this set is a person between 55 and 69 years old with lung adenocarcinoma.

This clone was observed a handful of times. J is TRBJ2-1 and V is TRBV7-2; TRBD2 matches at 8 bases. Germline CDR1 reads SGHTA; CDR2 reads FQGNSA. After removal of 4 bases from V and 3 bases from J, the junction contained 8 bases not matched to a gene. The CDR3 is made up of 16 amino acids. CDR3 region: CASSSQAGVGYNEQFF. CDR3 coding DNA: TGTGCCAGCAGCTCCCAAGCGGGAGTTGGCTACAATGAGCAGTTCTTC.

The V call is TRBV28, the J call TRBJ1-5, with 8 bases aligning to TRBD1. The CDR3 runs 15 residues. The germline V gene encodes CDR1 MDHEN and CDR2 SYDVKM. J gave up 5 bases and V 7 bases, and 10 bases lay outside the gene matches. The CDR3 loop reads CASTKRQGYHQPQHF. The CDR3 nucleotides are TGTGCCAGCACTAAGAGACAGGGGTACCATCAGCCCCAGCATTTT.

This clone rates as medium-sized. Here the CDR3 reads CASSPSRISDTQYF. The DNA of the CDR3 is TGTGCCAGTAGTCCCTCTAGAATCTCAGATACGCAGTATTTT. The gene calls are TRBV19 and TRBJ2-3; D is unresolved. V was trimmed by 5 bases and J by 4 bases, leaving 13 bases between them. The CDR3 runs to 14 residues. Germline CDR1 is LNHDA and CDR2 is SQIVND (reference sequence).

This chain joins TRBV5-4 and TRBJ1-2, with D perhaps TRBD1 (6 bases). The CDR3 has 13 residues. Trimming stripped 5 bases from V and 8 bases from J, with 16 bases between. The germline V gene encodes CDR1 SGHNT and CDR2 YYREEE (reference sequence). For the CDR3, the DNA is TGTGCCAGCAGTTTAGACCAGGGGTTGGGCTACACCTTC. This codes for CASSLDQGLGYTF.

The sample holds a few counts of this clone. Other DNA sequences from this sample encode an identical CDR3 as well. The chain combines TRBV7-2 with TRBJ1-1; perhaps TRBD1 as D (6 bases). This CDR3 comprises 12 residues. Per the germline V gene, CDR1 is SGHTA and CDR2 is FQGNSA. Trimming stripped 1 base from V and 9 bases from J, with 9 bases between. CDR3 residues: CASSLVQGKAFF. DNA of the CDR3: TGTGCCAGCAGCTTAGTCCAGGGGAAAGCTTTCTTT.

The rearrangement uses TRBV30 and TRBJ2-5; D possibly uses TRBD1 or TRBD2 (5 bases each). The V end was cut by 5 bases, the J end by 4 bases, with 8 bases between. This CDR3 is built from 11 residues. The germline CDR1 and CDR2 sequences are GTSNPN and SVGIG (reference sequence). CDR3 coding DNA: TGTGCCTGGGGGGACGCAGAGACCCAGTACTTC. This codes for CAWGDAETQYF.

The chain couples TRBV11-3 to TRBJ2-6, with 7 bases aligning to TRBD1. The germline gives CDR1 SGHNT, CDR2 YENEEA. There are 15 residues in the CDR3. The J segment lost 4 bases and the V segment lost 5 bases, leaving 5 bases of the junction unmatched. The CDR3 sequence is CASSADRVGANVLTF. In DNA form, the CDR3 reads TGTGCCAGCAGCGCCGACAGGGTCGGGGCCAACGTCCTGACTTTC. The complete variable domain, with remaining parts taken from reference TRBV11-3 and TRBJ2-6, reads EAGVVQSPRYKIIEKKQPVAFWCNPISGHNTLYWYLQNLGQGPELLIRYENEEAVDDSQLPKDRFSAERLKGVDSTLKIQPAELGDSAVYLCASSADRVGANVLTFGAGSRLTVL.

The rearrangement joins TRBV9 to TRBJ2-3; D possibly corresponds to TRBD1 (8 bases). V was clipped by 3 bases and J by 6 bases, with 17 bases between them. From germline, CDR1 is SGDLS and CDR2 YYNGEE. This CDR3 comprises 15 residues. CDR3: CASSGRTGRGDTQYF. The CDR3 nucleotides are TGTGCCAGCAGCGGCCGGACAGGGAGGGGTGATACGCAGTATTTT.

This sequence joins TRBV30 and TRBJ2-6; possibly TRBD1 for D (6 bases). Trimming removed 4 bases from V and 1 base from J, with 11 bases in between. The CDR3 runs to 15 residues. Germline loops: CDR1 GTSNPN, CDR2 SVGIG (reference sequence). The CDR3 reads CAWTNRVSGANVLTF. CDR3 DNA: TGTGCCTGGACCAACAGGGTATCTGGGGCCAACGTCCTGACTTTC. The complete variable domain, with remaining parts taken from reference TRBV30 and TRBJ2-6, reads SQTIHQWPATLVQPVGSPLSLECTVEGTSNPNLYWYRQAAGRGLQLLFYSVGIGQISSEVPQNLSASRPQDRQFILSSKKLLLSDSGFYLCAWTNRVSGANVLTFGAGSRLTVL.

CDR3 nucleotide sequence: TGTGCCATCAGTGAGGGACTAGCCAAAAACATTCAGTACTTC. This translates into CAISEGLAKNIQYF. The chain links TRBV10-3 to TRBJ2-4; D possibly corresponds to TRBD2 (5 bases). Trimming left V 2 bases short and J 0 bases short, with 5 bases between. The germline V gene encodes CDR1 ENHRY and CDR2 SYGVKD. The CDR3 has 14 residues.

This clone showed up just a few times. The rearrangement links TRBV30 to TRBJ1-2, with 11 nucleotides matching TRBD1. Germline loops: CDR1 GTSNPN, CDR2 SVGIG (reference sequence). The CDR3 is 17 residues long. Trimming at V came to 0 bases and at J to 4 bases, leaving 10 bases not matched to a gene. The CDR3 is CAWSVRIIGQGAYGYTF. CDR3 in DNA: TGTGCCTGGAGTGTACGAATTATCGGACAGGGGGCCTATGGCTACACCTTC.

The J gene is TRBJ2-7, the V gene TRBV14, with D hard to call. The CDR3 length is 11 residues. CDR1 is SGHDN, CDR2 FVKESK, per germline. V was clipped by 1 base and J by 4 bases, with 2 bases between them. The CDR3 reads CASSQVYEQYF. The CDR3 DNA follows: TGTGCCAGCAGCCAAGTATACGAGCAGTACTTC. The full variable domain, in which reference TRBV14 and TRBJ2-7 provide the parts outside the CDR3, is EAGVTQFPSHSVIEKGQTVTLRCDPISGHDNLYWYRRVMGKEIKFLLHFVKESKQDESGMPNNRFLAERTGGTYSTLKVQPAELEDSGVYFCASSQVYEQYFGPGTRLTVT.

This chain joins TRBV6-6 and TRBJ1-1, with D unresolved. Germline CDR1 reads MNHNY; CDR2 reads SVGAGI (reference sequence). The CDR3 extends over 15 amino acids. The V gene lost 8 bases and the J gene lost 3 bases, with 19 bases spanning the gap. In nucleotides, the CDR3 is TGTGCCAGCCGCTCCCGTACTTATGGAGACACTGAAGCTTTCTTT. It yields the protein CASRSRTYGDTEAFF.

The V gene is TRBV10-3, the J gene TRBJ2-1; TRBD1 agrees at 7 bases. The CDR3 runs to 11 residues. Trimming took 10 bases from V and 8 from J; bases not matched to a gene: 5. Germline V lookup: CDR1 ENHRY, CDR2 SYGVKD. In nucleotides, the CDR3 is TGTGCCACAACACAGGGGTATGAGCAGTTCTTC. Translating it yields CATTQGYEQFF.

The chain employs TRBV7-2 and TRBJ2-7; 10 bases are shared with TRBD1. Germline V CDR1 and CDR2: SGHTA, FQGNSA. This CDR3 has 16 amino acids. V shed 2 bases, J shed 0 bases, and the junction held 4 bases outside the gene matches. The CDR3 region is CASSLQGTGASYEQYF. The CDR3 DNA is TGTGCCAGCAGCTTACAAGGGACAGGGGCCTCCTACGAGCAGTACTTC.